One and the same sample provided the 5 T cell receptor beta chains below, sequenced in a study of blood T cell repertoires in COVID-19. Clones were read by immunoSEQ multiplex PCR, and TCRdb kept only the in-frame ones, dropping some. Among roughly 150,000 clones listed, roughly 85% were seen once. The sequencing sample was made of PBMCs or T cells enriched from blood (not recorded which). The source of these receptors is a man aged 50 to 59 who had recovered from COVID-19.

This chain joins TRBV7-2 and TRBJ2-7, with a possible D match to TRBD1 (5 bases). CDR1 is SGHTA and CDR2 is FQGNSA in the germline V gene. The CDR3 spans 14 residues. V was trimmed by 3 bases and J by 1 base, leaving 10 bases between them. CDR3 sequence (DNA): TGTGCCAGCAGCTTCCAGGGCGTATCCTACGAGCAGTACGTC. Amino acid sequence: CASSFQGVSYEQYV.

The chain carries TRBV7-9 and TRBJ1-1; a weak D match, TRBD1 (6 bases). V was clipped by 5 bases and J by 3 bases, with 16 bases between them. CDR3 length equals 15 residues. From germline, CDR1 is SEHNR and CDR2 FQNEAQ (reference sequence). The CDR3 protein is CASSPTRGADTEAFF. CDR3 DNA: TGTGCCAGCAGCCCAACACGGGGGGCGGACACTGAAGCTTTCTTT.

J is TRBJ2-5 and V is TRBV7-2, with a tentative D call TRBD2 (7 bases). This CDR3 is built from 16 residues. The V and J ends lost 1 base and 4 bases respectively, with 16 bases between them. Germline loops: CDR1 SGHTA, CDR2 FQGNSA. CDR3 DNA sequence: TGTGCCAGCAGCTTAGTCGACGGGGGAGGGGGAGAGACCCAGTACTTC. It is translated as CASSLVDGGGGETQYF.

In its sample, this clone was seen a few times. The gene calls are TRBV19 and TRBJ2-4; TRBD1 is a possible D gene (6 bases). The germline CDR1 and CDR2 sequences are LNHDA and SQIVND (reference sequence). V was pared by 4 bases and J by 0 bases, with 16 bases between. The CDR3 runs 17 residues. CDR3 nucleotide sequence: TGTGCCAGTAGTACCACTCTAGGACAGTTAGCCAAAAACATTCAGTACTTC. Residues: CASSTTLGQLAKNIQYF.

The chain combines TRBV6-5 with TRBJ2-1, with D possibly matching TRBD1 (5 bases). Germline CDR1 is MNHEY and CDR2 is SVGAGI. Trimming cost V 5 bases and J 8 bases, with 19 bases left between them. The CDR3 is 15 amino acids. The CDR3 nucleotides read TGTGCCAGCAGTCCGACCCTAAGCAGGGCCTATGAGCAGTTCTTC. Residues: CASSPTLSRAYEQFF.